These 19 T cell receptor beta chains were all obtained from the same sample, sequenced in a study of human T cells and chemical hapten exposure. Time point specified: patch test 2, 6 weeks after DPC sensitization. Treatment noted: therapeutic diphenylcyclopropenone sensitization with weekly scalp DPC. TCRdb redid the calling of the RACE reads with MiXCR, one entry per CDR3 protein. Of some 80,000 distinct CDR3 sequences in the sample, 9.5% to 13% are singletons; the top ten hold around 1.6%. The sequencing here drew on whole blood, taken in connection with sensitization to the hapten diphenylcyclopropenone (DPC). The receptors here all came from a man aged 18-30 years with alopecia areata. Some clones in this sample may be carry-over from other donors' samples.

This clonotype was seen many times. Here the CDR3 DNA reads TGTGCCAGCAGACCCCGGGACAGGGGAGGACATGGCTACACCTTC. Translated, it gives CASRPRDRGGHGYTF. The V call is TRBV25-1, the J call TRBJ1-2; 10 bases match TRBD1. V shed 6 bases and J 6 bases; nucleotides not matched to a gene: 10. Germline CDR1 reads MGHDK; CDR2 reads SYGVNS. The CDR3 totals 15 residues.

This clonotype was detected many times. The CDR3 nucleotides read TGTGCCAGCAGTCCACAGGGTAATCAGCCCCAGCATTTT. Encoded protein: CASSPQGNQPQHF. V usage is TRBV12-3 or TRBV12-4 and J usage is TRBJ1-5, with a tentative D call TRBD1 (6 bases). V was clipped by 5 bases and J by 4 bases, with 9 bases between them. The CDR3 length is 13 residues.

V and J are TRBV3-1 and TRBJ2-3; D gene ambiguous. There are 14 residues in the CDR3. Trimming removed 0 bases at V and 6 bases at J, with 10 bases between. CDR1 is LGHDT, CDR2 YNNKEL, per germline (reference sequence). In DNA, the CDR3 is TGTGCCAGCAGCCAAGACAATACCGGGGATACGCAGTATTTT. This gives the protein CASSQDNTGDTQYF.

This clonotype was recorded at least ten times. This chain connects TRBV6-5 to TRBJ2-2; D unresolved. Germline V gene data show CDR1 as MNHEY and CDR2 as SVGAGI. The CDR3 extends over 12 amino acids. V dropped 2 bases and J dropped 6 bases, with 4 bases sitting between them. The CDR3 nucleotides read TGTGCCAGCAGTTACGAGGCCGGGGAGCTGTTTTTT. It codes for CASSYEAGELFF.

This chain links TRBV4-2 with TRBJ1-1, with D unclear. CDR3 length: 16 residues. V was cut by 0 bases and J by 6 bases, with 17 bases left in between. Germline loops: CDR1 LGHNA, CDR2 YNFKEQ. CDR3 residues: CASSQDPEGRAPEAFF. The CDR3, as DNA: TGTGCCAGCAGCCAAGATCCAGAAGGGAGGGCCCCTGAAGCTTTCTTT.

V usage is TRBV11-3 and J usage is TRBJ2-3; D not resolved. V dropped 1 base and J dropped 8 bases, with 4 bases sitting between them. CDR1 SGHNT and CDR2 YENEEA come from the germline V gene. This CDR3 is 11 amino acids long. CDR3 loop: CASSLGVTQYF. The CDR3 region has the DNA TGTGCCAGCAGCTTAGGTGTTACGCAGTATTTT.

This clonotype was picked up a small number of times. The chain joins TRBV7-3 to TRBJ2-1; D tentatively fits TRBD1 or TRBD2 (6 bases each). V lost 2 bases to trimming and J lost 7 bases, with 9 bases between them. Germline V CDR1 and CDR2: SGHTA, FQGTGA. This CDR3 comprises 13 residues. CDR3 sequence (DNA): TGTGCCAGCAGCTTACCGGGGGCTAATGAGCAGTTCTTC. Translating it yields CASSLPGANEQFF.

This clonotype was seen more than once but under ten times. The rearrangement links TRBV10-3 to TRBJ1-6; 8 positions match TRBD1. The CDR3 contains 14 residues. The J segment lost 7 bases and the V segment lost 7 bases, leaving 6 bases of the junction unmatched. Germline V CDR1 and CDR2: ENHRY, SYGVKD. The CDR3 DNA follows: TGTGCCATCACGCCGGACAGGGACAATTCACCCCTCCACTTT. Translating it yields CAITPDRDNSPLHF.

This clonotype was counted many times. In DNA form, the CDR3 reads TGTGCCAGCAGCTTAGACGACGGAAACTCACCCCTCCACTTT. Protein: CASSLDDGNSPLHF. The chain has TRBV7-9 and TRBJ1-6; D gene ambiguous. The CDR3 covers 14 residues. The germline V gene encodes CDR1 SEHNR and CDR2 FQNEAQ (reference sequence). V dropped 1 base and J dropped 10 bases, with 11 bases sitting between them.

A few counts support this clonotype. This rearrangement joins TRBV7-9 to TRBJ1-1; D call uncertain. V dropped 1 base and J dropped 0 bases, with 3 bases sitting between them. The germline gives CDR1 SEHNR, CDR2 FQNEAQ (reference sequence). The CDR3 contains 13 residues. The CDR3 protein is CASSLVMNTEAFF. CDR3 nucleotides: TGTGCCAGCAGCTTAGTAATGAACACTGAAGCTTTCTTT. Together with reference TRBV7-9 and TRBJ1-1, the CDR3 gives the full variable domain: DTGVSQNPRHKITKRGQNVTFRCDPISEHNRLYWYRQTLGQGPEFLTYFQNEAQLEKSRLLSDRFSAERPKGSFSTLEIQRTEQGDSAMYLCASSLVMNTEAFFGQGTRLTVV.

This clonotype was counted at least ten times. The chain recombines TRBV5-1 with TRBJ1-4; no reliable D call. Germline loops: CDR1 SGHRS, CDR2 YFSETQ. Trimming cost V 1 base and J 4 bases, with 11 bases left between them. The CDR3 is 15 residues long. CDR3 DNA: TGCGCCAGCAGCTTGTCCTCAGGAATTAATGAAAAACTGTTTTTT. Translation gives CASSLSSGINEKLFF.

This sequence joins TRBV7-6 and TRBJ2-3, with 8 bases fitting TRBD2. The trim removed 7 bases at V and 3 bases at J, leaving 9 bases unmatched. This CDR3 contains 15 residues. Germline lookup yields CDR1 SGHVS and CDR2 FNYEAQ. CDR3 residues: CASKPWRGVTDTQYF. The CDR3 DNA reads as TGTGCCAGCAAGCCGTGGCGGGGGGTAACAGATACGCAGTATTTT.

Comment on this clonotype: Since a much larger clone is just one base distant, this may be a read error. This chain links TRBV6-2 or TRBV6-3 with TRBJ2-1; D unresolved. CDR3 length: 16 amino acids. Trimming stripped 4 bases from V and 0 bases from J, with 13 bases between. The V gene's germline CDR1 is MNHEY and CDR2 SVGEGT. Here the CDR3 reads CASSCTTWSSYNEQFF. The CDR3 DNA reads TGTGCCAGCAGTTGTACAACGTGGAGCTCCTACAATGAGCAGTTCTTC.

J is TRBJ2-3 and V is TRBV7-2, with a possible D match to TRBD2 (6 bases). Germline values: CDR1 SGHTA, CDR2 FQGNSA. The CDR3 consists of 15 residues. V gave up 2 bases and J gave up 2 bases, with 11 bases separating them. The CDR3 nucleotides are TGTGCCAGCAGCTTACTGGCGGGGCCCACAGATACGCAGTATTTT. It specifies CASSLLAGPTDTQYF.

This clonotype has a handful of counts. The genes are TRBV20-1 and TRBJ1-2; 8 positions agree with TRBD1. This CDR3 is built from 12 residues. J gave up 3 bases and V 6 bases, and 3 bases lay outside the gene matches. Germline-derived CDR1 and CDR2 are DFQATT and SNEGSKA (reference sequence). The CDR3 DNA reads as TGCAGTGCGCACAGGGGGTACTATGGCTACACCTTC. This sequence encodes CSAHRGYYGYTF.

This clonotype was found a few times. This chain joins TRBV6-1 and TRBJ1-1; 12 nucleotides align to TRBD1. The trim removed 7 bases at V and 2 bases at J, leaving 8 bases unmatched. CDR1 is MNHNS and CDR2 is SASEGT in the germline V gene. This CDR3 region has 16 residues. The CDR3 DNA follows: TGTGCCAGCATTCGGGACAGGGGGCAAAGAAACACTGAAGCTTTCTTT. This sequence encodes CASIRDRGQRNTEAFF.

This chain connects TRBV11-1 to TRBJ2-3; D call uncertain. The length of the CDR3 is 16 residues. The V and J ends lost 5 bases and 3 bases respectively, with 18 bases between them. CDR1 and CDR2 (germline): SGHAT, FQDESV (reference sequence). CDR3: CASSHPDAASTDTQYF. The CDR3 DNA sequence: TGTGCCAGCAGCCATCCAGACGCAGCTAGTACAGATACGCAGTATTTT.

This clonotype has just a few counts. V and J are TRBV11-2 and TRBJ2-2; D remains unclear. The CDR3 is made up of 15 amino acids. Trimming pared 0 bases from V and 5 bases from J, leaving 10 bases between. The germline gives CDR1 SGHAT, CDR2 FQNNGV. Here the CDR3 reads CASSLEITSTGELFF. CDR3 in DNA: TGTGCCAGCAGCTTAGAAATAACTTCTACCGGGGAGCTGTTTTTT. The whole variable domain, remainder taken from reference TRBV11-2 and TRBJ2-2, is EAGVAQSPRYKIIEKRQSVAFWCNPISGHATLYWYQQILGQGPKLLIQFQNNGVVDDSQLPKDRFSAERLKGVDSTLKIQPAKLEDSAVYLCASSLEITSTGELFFGEGSRLTVL.

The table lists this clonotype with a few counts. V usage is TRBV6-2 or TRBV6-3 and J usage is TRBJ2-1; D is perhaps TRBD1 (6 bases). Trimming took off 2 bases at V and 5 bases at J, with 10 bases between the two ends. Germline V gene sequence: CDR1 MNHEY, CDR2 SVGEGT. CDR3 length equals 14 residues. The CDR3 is CASSYTRGNNEQFF. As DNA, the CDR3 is TGTGCCAGCAGTTACACGAGGGGGAACAATGAGCAGTTCTTC.